This is a list of T cell receptor beta chains from one sample in a study of T cell changes during pregnancy in multiple sclerosis. The assay was immunoSEQ multiplex PCR, and TCRdb's table has in-frame clones only and misses some. In the table there are around 95,000 clones, 94% of which are singletons. Specimen: peripheral blood, collected after pregnancy. The receptors were sampled from a female donor in good health, enrolled as a control in a pregnancy study. Each CDR3 is given with its conserved first and last residue. Each record gives: J gene, D gene, CDR3 length, V gene, clone size, CDR3 protein, CDR3 DNA. The D gene is left open where the match is weak. Not every row has a clone size; where given, it reads once, few, many or a size class.

J gene: TRBJ2-7; D gene: TRBD2; CDR3 length: 16; V gene: TRBV7-9; clone size: NA; CDR3 protein: CASSLPGLAGYQGQYF; CDR3 DNA: TGTGCCAGCAGCCTCCCAGGACTAGCGGGATATCAGGGGCAGTACTTC
J gene: TRBJ2-3; D gene: NA; CDR3 length: 13; V gene: TRBV7-9; clone size: NA; CDR3 protein: CASSFLGTDTQYF; CDR3 DNA: TGTGCCAGCAGCTTCCTCGGTACAGATACGCAGTATTTT
J gene: TRBJ2-7; D gene: TRBD1; CDR3 length: 15; V gene: TRBV7-9; clone size: NA; CDR3 protein: CASSWDRLSSYEQYF; CDR3 DNA: TGTGCCAGCAGCTGGGACAGGCTGAGCTCCTACGAGCAGTACTTC
J gene: TRBJ2-1; D gene: TRBD2; CDR3 length: 15; V gene: TRBV7-9; clone size: NA; CDR3 protein: CASSLVRGVVNEQFF; CDR3 DNA: TGTGCCAGCAGCTTAGTACGGGGGGTGGTGAATGAGCAGTTCTTC
J gene: TRBJ2-7; D gene: NA; CDR3 length: 15; V gene: TRBV6-5; clone size: NA; CDR3 protein: CASRQRVAVSYEQYF; CDR3 DNA: TGTGCCAGCAGGCAACGGGTTGCGGTGTCCTACGAGCAGTACTTC
J gene: TRBJ2-3; D gene: TRBD2; CDR3 length: 15; V gene: TRBV11-1; clone size: once; CDR3 protein: CASSFGTSSTDTQYF; CDR3 DNA: TGTGCCAGCAGCTTTGGGACTAGCAGCACAGATACGCAGTATTTT
J gene: TRBJ2-5; D gene: TRBD2; CDR3 length: 17; V gene: TRBV2; clone size: NA; CDR3 protein: CASSVRASGSGGETQYF; CDR3 DNA: TGTGCCAGCAGTGTTCGCGCTAGCGGGAGTGGAGGAGAGACCCAGTACTTC
J gene: TRBJ2-7; D gene: TRBD1; CDR3 length: 16; V gene: TRBV5-5; clone size: NA; CDR3 protein: CASSLRPGQGAYEQYF; CDR3 DNA: TGTGCCAGCAGCTTGAGGCCGGGACAGGGGGCCTACGAGCAGTACTTC
J gene: TRBJ2-3; D gene: TRBD2; CDR3 length: 16; V gene: TRBV28; clone size: NA; CDR3 protein: CASSSGLAGATDTQYF; CDR3 DNA: TGTGCCAGCAGCTCGGGACTAGCGGGAGCCACAGATACGCAGTATTTT
J gene: TRBJ2-1; D gene: NA; CDR3 length: 18; V gene: TRBV9; clone size: NA; CDR3 protein: CASHPGHRGIGGYNEQFF; CDR3 DNA: TGTGCCAGCCACCCGGGACATAGGGGCATAGGGGGCTACAATGAGCAGTTCTTC
J gene: TRBJ2-3; D gene: TRBD2; CDR3 length: 12; V gene: TRBV29-1; clone size: NA; CDR3 protein: CSVLAGMDTQYF; CDR3 DNA: TGCAGCGTGCTAGCGGGAATGGATACGCAGTATTTT
J gene: TRBJ2-4; D gene: NA; CDR3 length: 13; V gene: TRBV19; clone size: NA; CDR3 protein: CASSTRQLNIQYF; CDR3 DNA: TGTGCCAGTAGTACCCGTCAACTAAACATTCAGTACTTC
J gene: TRBJ2-7; D gene: NA; CDR3 length: 14; V gene: TRBV7-9; clone size: NA; CDR3 protein: CASTPAGDPREQYF; CDR3 DNA: TGTGCCAGCACCCCAGCAGGGGATCCTAGGGAGCAGTACTTC
J gene: TRBJ2-5; D gene: NA; CDR3 length: 13; V gene: TRBV9; clone size: NA; CDR3 protein: CASSVGGMGTQYF; CDR3 DNA: TGTGCCAGCAGCGTAGGCGGAATGGGGACCCAGTACTTC
J gene: TRBJ1-1; D gene: NA; CDR3 length: 14; V gene: TRBV19; clone size: NA; CDR3 protein: CASSIITGTTEAFF; CDR3 DNA: TGTGCCAGTAGTATTATCACAGGGACCACTGAAGCTTTCTTT
J gene: TRBJ1-1; D gene: NA; CDR3 length: 14; V gene: TRBV19; clone size: once; CDR3 protein: CASSIDGRGSEAFF; CDR3 DNA: TGTGCCAGTAGTATAGATGGGCGGGGTTCTGAAGCTTTCTTT
J gene: TRBJ2-2; D gene: TRBD2; CDR3 length: 15; V gene: TRBV28; clone size: NA; CDR3 protein: CASSFLAGFPGELFF; CDR3 DNA: TGTGCCAGCAGTTTCCTAGCGGGATTCCCCGGGGAGCTGTTTTTT
J gene: TRBJ1-1; D gene: NA; CDR3 length: 13; V gene: TRBV28; clone size: few; CDR3 protein: CASSLGRDSEAFF; CDR3 DNA: TGTGCCAGCAGTTTAGGCAGGGACTCTGAAGCTTTCTTT
J gene: TRBJ2-3; D gene: TRBD2; CDR3 length: 14; V gene: TRBV28; clone size: once; CDR3 protein: CASRTMTSRDTQYF; CDR3 DNA: TGTGCCAGCAGAACAATGACTAGCAGAGATACGCAGTATTTT
J gene: TRBJ2-7; D gene: TRBD2; CDR3 length: 14; V gene: TRBV2; clone size: NA; CDR3 protein: CASQETSGIYEQYF; CDR3 DNA: TGTGCCAGCCAAGAGACTAGCGGTATCTACGAGCAGTACTTC
J gene: TRBJ1-1; D gene: NA; CDR3 length: 14; V gene: TRBV11-2; clone size: NA; CDR3 protein: CASSSRGANTEAFF; CDR3 DNA: TGTGCCAGCAGCTCGAGAGGAGCGAACACTGAAGCTTTCTTT
J gene: TRBJ2-7; D gene: TRBD1; CDR3 length: 14; V gene: TRBV9; clone size: once; CDR3 protein: CASSVGQGPYEQYF; CDR3 DNA: TGTGCCAGCAGCGTTGGACAGGGACCCTACGAGCAGTACTTC
J gene: TRBJ1-2; D gene: NA; CDR3 length: 14; V gene: TRBV2; clone size: NA; CDR3 protein: CASSEFTGEFGYTF; CDR3 DNA: TGTGCCAGCAGTGAATTCACGGGGGAATTTGGCTACACCTTC